A selection of T cell receptor beta chains follows, all from one sample in a study of a mutant IDH1 vaccine in newly diagnosed glioma. Only in-frame clones appear in the TCRdb table, and some are missing; sequencing was by immunoSEQ multiplex PCR. The data show 35,000 to 45,000 clones, about 78% seen once. These receptors' antigens are unknown. This material consisted of PBMCs, taken from a glioma patient whose treatment included an IDH1 peptide vaccine. All receptors come from a woman aged 40 to 49 with glioma. Some clones in this sample may be carry-over from other donors' samples. CDR3s include the opening cysteine and the closing phenylalanine or tryptophan. A D gene is named only where the DNA matches it firmly. Where a row states a size, it is once, few, many or the class of an expanded clone; other rows omit it.

J | V | size | D | DNA | CDR3
TRBJ2-1 | TRBV5-8 | - | TRBD1 | TGTGCCAGCAGCTTGGGGACAGGGTTGGTCAATGAGCAGTTCTTC | CASSLGTGLVNEQFF
TRBJ1-4 | TRBV6-6 | - | - | TGTGCCAGCAGTTACGGGGGGGAAAAACTGTTTTTT | CASSYGGEKLFF
TRBJ2-5 | TRBV7-9 | - | - | TGTGCCAGCAGCTTAGTCTCAGAGACCCAGTACTTC | CASSLVSETQYF
TRBJ2-3 | TRBV5-1 | - | - | TGCGCCAGCAGCTTACCTCACAGCACAGATACGCAGTATTTT | CASSLPHSTDTQYF
TRBJ2-1 | TRBV7-9 | - | TRBD2 | TGTGCCAGCAGCAGTCTAGCGGGAGGGTGGTACAATGAGCAGTTCTTC | CASSSLAGGWYNEQFF
TRBJ1-6 | TRBV5-4 | few | - | TGTGCCAGCAGCTTGGTTCCGACGGCGGGCAATTCACCCCTCCACTTT | CASSLVPTAGNSPLHF
TRBJ1-5 | TRBV6-4 | - | - | TGTGCCAGCAGCGCTTGGGACATCTCAGAGCCCCAGCATTTT | CASSAWDISEPQHF
TRBJ2-7 | TRBV4-1 | - | - | TGCGCCAGCAGCCAAGTGGAGTCTAGCTCCTACGAGCAGTACTTC | CASSQVESSSYEQYF
TRBJ1-5 | TRBV30 | few | - | TGTGCCTGGAGTGTACGTACCCTCCAGCCCCAGCATTTT | CAWSVRTLQPQHF
TRBJ2-5 | TRBV5-4 | - | - | TGTGCCAGCAGGGTCCGCGGGACCCAGTACTTC | CASRVRGTQYF
TRBJ1-1 | TRBV5-1 | - | - | TGCGCCAGCAGCCCTCGCGGGTCCCCTAATGTGAACACTGAAGCTTTCTTT | CASSPRGSPNVNTEAFF
TRBJ1-1 | TRBV28 | once | - | TGTGCCAGCAGTTCAATCACTGAAGCTTTCTTT | CASSSITEAFF
TRBJ1-1 | TRBV28 | - | - | TGTGCCAGCAGTTCACGGGTGAACACTGAAGCTTTCTTT | CASSSRVNTEAFF
TRBJ2-5 | TRBV4-3 | - | TRBD1 | TGCGCCAGCAGCGGGATGCCGGGACAGGGGGCGGAGGCCCAGTACTTC | CASSGMPGQGAEAQYF
TRBJ1-5 | TRBV10-3 | - | - | TGTGCCATCAGCGGGGACGGCGGGGACCAGCCCCAGCATTTT | CAISGDGGDQPQHF
TRBJ1-2 | TRBV19 | few | TRBD1 | TGTGCCAGTAGTATGGACAGGGTGTTATATGGCTACACCTTC | CASSMDRVLYGYTF